These 22 T cell receptor beta chains share one sample of origin, sequenced in a study of cytomegalovirus exposure and HLA in healthy donors. The PCR made use of 60 Vbeta and 13 Jbeta primers. The data were produced by immunoSEQ multiplex PCR, yet TCRdb's version contains in-frame clones alone and is incomplete. The sample includes 150,000 to 200,000 clones, 70% to 90% of them seen just once. Sequencing input: PBMCs. These receptors originate from a woman in her late teens or twenties in good health and CMV-seronegative.

V and J are TRBV7-9 and TRBJ2-5; 7 nucleotides agree with TRBD2. CDR1 is SEHNR and CDR2 is FQNEAQ in the germline V gene (reference sequence). V dropped 3 bases and J dropped 2; count of bases not matched to a gene: 0. This CDR3 has 13 residues. The CDR3 DNA is TGTGCCAGCAGCTTTAGCGGGCAAGAGACCCAGTACTTC. Translating it yields CASSFSGQETQYF.

This chain's CDR3 is CASSQTGDHGYTF. CDR3 bases: TGTGCCAGCAGCCAGACAGGGGACCATGGCTACACCTTC. This chain joins TRBV27 and TRBJ1-2, with TRBD1 matching over 8 bases. The CDR3 runs to 13 residues. Germline CDR1 and CDR2: MNHEY and SMNVEV (reference sequence). V shed 6 bases and J 6 bases; nucleotides not matched to a gene: 6.

About this clone: Germline and junction disagree at one end, which may indicate a read error. The V gene is TRBV6-5, the J gene TRBJ2-7; D gene uncertain. The germline gives CDR1 MNHEY, CDR2 SVGAGI. The CDR3 covers 15 residues. The CDR3 sequence is CASSYSALPSYEQYF. The CDR3, as DNA: TGTGCCAGCAGTTACTCTGCCCTCCCTTCCTATGAGCAGTACTTC.

This chain links TRBV7-3 with TRBJ1-1; no clear D. Trimming removed 5 bases from V and 1 base from J, with 8 bases in between. The CDR3 spans 13 residues. The germline CDR1 and CDR2 sequences are SGHTA and FQGTGA. CDR3 region: CASSRTANTEAFF. The CDR3 bases are TGTGCCAGCAGCAGAACAGCGAACACTGAAGCTTTCTTT.

The V and J genes are TRBV10-2 and TRBJ1-1, with D possibly matching TRBD1 (5 bases). Trimming took off 2 bases at V and 1 base at J, with 14 bases between the two ends. There are 16 residues in the CDR3. Germline CDR1 WSHSY, CDR2 SAAADI. CDR3 DNA: TGCGCCAGCAGTGAGATCTATGGGGCCCCGAACACTGAAGCTTTCTTT. Residues: CASSEIYGAPNTEAFF.

The chain couples TRBV30 to TRBJ2-2; a weak D match, TRBD2 (6 bases). This CDR3 comprises 17 residues. CDR1 GTSNPN and CDR2 SVGIG come from the germline V gene (reference sequence). Between the trimmed V and J ends, which lost 4 bases and 5 bases, there was a span of 23 bases. The CDR3 nucleotides are TGTGCCTGGATTGAGGAGGGGACGCTATTAGATACCGGGGAGCTGTTTTTT. Translating gives CAWIEEGTLLDTGELFF.

The chain employs TRBV5-6 and TRBJ2-1; D not certain. Trimming took off 2 bases at V and 6 bases at J, with 9 bases between the two ends. CDR3 length: 13 amino acids. Germline V gene data show CDR1 as SGHDT and CDR2 as YYEEEE. DNA of the CDR3: TGTGCCAGCAGCTTCTTCCCACTCAATGAGCAGTTCTTC. Its translation is CASSFFPLNEQFF.

The V and J genes are TRBV5-4 and TRBJ1-6; possibly TRBD1 for D (6 bases). Trimming removed 2 bases from V and 8 bases from J, with 8 bases in between. CDR3 length equals 13 residues. Looked up from germline, CDR1 is SGHNT and CDR2 is YYREEE (reference sequence). The CDR3 bases are TGTGCCAGCAGCTTTACAGGGTATTCACCCCTCCACTTT. Translated: CASSFTGYSPLHF. Filled out from reference TRBV5-4 and TRBJ1-6, the complete variable domain reads ETGVTQSPTHLIKTRGQQVTLRCSSQSGHNTVSWYQQALGQGPQFIFQYYREEENGRGNFPPRFSGLQFPNYSSELNVNALELDDSALYLCASSFTGYSPLHFGNGTRLTVT.

This clone was picked up one time. The rearrangement uses TRBV18 and TRBJ1-1, with TRBD1 matching over 10 bases. The CDR3 runs 15 residues. The J segment lost 12 bases and the V segment lost 4 bases, leaving 14 bases of the junction unmatched. Germline CDR1 KGHSH, CDR2 LQKENI. The CDR3 sequence: CASSQWEGQGPGSFF. The DNA for the CDR3 is TGTGCCAGCTCACAATGGGAGGGACAGGGGCCGGGATCTTTCTTT.

CDR3 coding DNA: TGTGCCAGCGAAGGTTCCCGGGGGAACACTGAAGCTTTCTTT. Its protein product is CASEGSRGNTEAFF. This chain uses TRBV6-5 with TRBJ1-1, with unresolved D. V was cut by 8 bases and J by 1 base, with 14 bases left in between. The germline gives CDR1 MNHEY, CDR2 SVGAGI. This CDR3 region has 14 residues.

As DNA, the CDR3 is TGTGCCAGTAGCCCCACTTCTAATGCCAACGTCCTGACTTTC. Its protein product is CASSPTSNANVLTF. The chain employs TRBV19 and TRBJ2-6; D is unresolved. The V end was cut by 6 bases, the J end by 7 bases, with 13 bases between. Germline CDR1 LNHDA, CDR2 SQIVND (reference sequence). The CDR3 totals 14 residues. Supplemented by reference TRBV19 and TRBJ2-6, the full variable domain reads DGGITQSPKYLFRKEGQNVTLSCEQNLNHDAMYWYRQDPGQGLRLIYYSQIVNDFQKGDIAEGYSVSREKKESFPLTVTSAQKNPTAFYLCASSPTSNANVLTFGAGSRLTVL.

CDR3 protein: CASGQWAGNTEAFF. The CDR3 nucleotides read TGTGCCAGCGGCCAGTGGGCAGGGAACACTGAAGCTTTCTTT. The chain is built from TRBV5-6 and TRBJ1-1, with unresolved D. The CDR3 loop spans 14 amino acids. Germline V CDR1 and CDR2: SGHDT, YYEEEE. The V end was cut by 7 bases, the J end by 1 base, with 14 bases between.

The chain joins TRBV7-2 to TRBJ1-2; D is unclear. CDR1 and CDR2 from the germline V gene are SGHTA and FQGNSA. This CDR3 region has 16 residues. Deletions cut 5 bases from V and 0 bases from J, with 16 bases between. The chain's CDR3 is CASSPRGGGANYGYTF. The CDR3, as DNA: TGTGCCAGCAGCCCCCGAGGTGGAGGTGCTAACTATGGCTACACCTTC.

The V and J genes are TRBV11-3 and TRBJ1-3; D remains unclear. V was cut by 3 bases and J by 0 bases, with 9 bases left in between. The V gene's germline CDR1 is SGHNT and CDR2 YENEEA. The CDR3 has 15 residues. The CDR3 is CASSLSLVSGNTIYF. The CDR3 DNA is TGTGCCAGCAGCTTGAGTTTGGTCTCTGGAAACACCATATATTTT. The variable domain in full, completed from reference TRBV11-3 and TRBJ1-3, reads EAGVVQSPRYKIIEKKQPVAFWCNPISGHNTLYWYLQNLGQGPELLIRYENEEAVDDSQLPKDRFSAERLKGVDSTLKIQPAELGDSAVYLCASSLSLVSGNTIYFGEGSWLTVV.

The rearrangement uses TRBV30 and TRBJ2-1; 10 bases align to TRBD2. The CDR3 loop spans 14 amino acids. The germline V gene encodes CDR1 GTSNPN and CDR2 SVGIG (reference sequence). After removal of 2 bases from V and 8 bases from J, the junction contained 6 bases not matched to a gene. CDR3 amino acids: CAWSLAGGPYEQFF. The CDR3 bases are TGTGCCTGGAGTTTAGCGGGAGGACCCTATGAGCAGTTCTTC.

This clone was seen once. The genes are TRBV4-2 and TRBJ2-4; no clear D. This CDR3 comprises 14 residues. Trimming took 0 bases from V and 6 from J, leaving 9 bases between them. Germline V gives CDR1 LGHNA, CDR2 YNFKEQ. The CDR3 sequence: CASSQDPERNIQYF. The CDR3 bases are TGTGCCAGCAGCCAAGACCCCGAGCGAAACATTCAGTACTTC.

V gene TRBV13 combines with J gene TRBJ2-5, with TRBD1 matching 9 bases. The better agreement between TRBJ2-7 and the DNA end casts doubt on the J call. From germline, CDR1 is PRHDT and CDR2 FYEKMQ (reference sequence). The CDR3 has 14 amino acids. Here the CDR3 DNA reads TGTGCCAGCAGCCTCCGGGACAGGGAATTCGAGCAGTACTTC. Encoded protein: CASSLRDREFEQYF.

The rearrangement links TRBV5-1 to TRBJ2-5; 9 nucleotides match TRBD2. Germline V gene data show CDR1 as SGHRS and CDR2 as YFSETQ. J was trimmed by 5 bases and V by 1 base; bases with no gene match: 9. The CDR3 is 16 amino acids. CDR3 amino acids: CASSLFGTSLGETQYF. CDR3 DNA sequence: TGCGCCAGCAGCTTGTTTGGGACTAGCCTCGGTGAGACCCAGTACTTC.

The chain employs TRBV1 and TRBJ1-2; TRBD1 is the table's D call and was not checked against the DNA. TRBV1 counts as a pseudogene. CDR3 length: 13 amino acids. CDR3 amino acids: CTSSQDRVWGYTF. The CDR3 region has the DNA TGCACCAGCAGCCAAGACAGGGTTTGGGGCTACACCTTC.

V is TRBV19 and J is TRBJ1-2; TRBD1 aligns across 9 bases. The CDR3 has 12 residues. Germline CDR1 is LNHDA and CDR2 is SQIVND (reference sequence). Trimming removed 11 bases from V and 6 bases from J; junction bases left unmatched: 7. Here the CDR3 DNA reads TGTGCCGGGAAGACAGGGGGAGATGGCTACACCTTC. Its translation: CAGKTGGDGYTF.

The V and J genes are TRBV6-6 and TRBJ1-5; no firm D call. CDR1 is MNHNY and CDR2 is SVGAGI in the germline V gene (reference sequence). The CDR3 covers 15 residues. Trimming left V 2 bases short and J 2 bases short, with 10 bases between. The CDR3 is CASSYATVGNQPQHF. The CDR3 DNA follows: TGTGCCAGCAGTTACGCTACAGTTGGCAATCAGCCCCAGCATTTT.

This sequence joins TRBV7-9 and TRBJ1-1; 7 positions match TRBD1. Germline V gene lookup returns CDR1 SEHNR and CDR2 FQNEAQ (reference sequence). V shed 5 bases and J 5 bases; nucleotides not matched to a gene: 2. The CDR3 has 12 residues. CDR3 protein: CASSTGETEAFF. The CDR3 bases are TGTGCCAGCAGCACAGGGGAAACTGAAGCTTTCTTT. Drawing the rest from reference TRBV7-9 and TRBJ1-1, the complete variable domain is DTGVSQNPRHKITKRGQNVTFRCDPISEHNRLYWYRQTLGQGPEFLTYFQNEAQLEKSRLLSDRFSAERPKGSFSTLEIQRTEQGDSAMYLCASSTGETEAFFGQGTRLTVV.